This is a list of T cell receptor beta chains from one sample in a study of shared clonotypes between healthy human individuals. TCRdb's table, derived via immunoSEQ multiplex PCR, lists solely in-frame clones and lacks some. The profile covers over a million clones, with around 97% appearing a single time and approximately 1.2% taken by the ten largest. Sequencing was done on a sample of naive CD4+ T cells sorted from blood. These receptors all come from a man aged 30 to 45 in good health. Each CDR3 is given without its conserved first and last residue. Each record gives: V gene, J gene, CDR3 protein.

TRBV19	TRBJ2-6	ASRVKGSGANVLT
TRBV28	TRBJ1-3	ASSFGTGARRGNTIY
TRBV27	TRBJ2-3	ASGFTDTQY
TRBV6-5	TRBJ2-7	ASSSQVLGVNHEQY
TRBV28	TRBJ2-7	ASSYHEQY
TRBV28	TRBJ1-5	ALGANQH
TRBV7-2	TRBJ2-7	ASSLLQGGVYEQY
TRBV18	TRBJ2-7	ASSLSGLGPIRDEQY
TRBV11-2	TRBJ2-7	ASSPGEDLTSYEQY
TRBV20-1	TRBJ2-7	SASRYEQY
TRBV10-3	TRBJ2-3	AIRGLAGDTQY
TRBV7-2	TRBJ2-3	ASSSPRWRGSDTQY
TRBV28	TRBJ2-3	ASSPNLAFTDTQY
TRBV11-2	TRBJ2-4	ASSQKRPGQGKNIQY
TRBV9	TRBJ2-1	ASSVTTRLDYNEQF
TRBV28	TRBJ1-5	ASSSGNQPQH
TRBV18	TRBJ1-3	ASSPLGSGRVSSGNTIY
TRBV6-5	TRBJ2-5	ASSRGTSAPSAQY
TRBV18	TRBJ1-2	ASSPFGQNYGYT
TRBV29-1	TRBJ1-1	SVEQGTEAF